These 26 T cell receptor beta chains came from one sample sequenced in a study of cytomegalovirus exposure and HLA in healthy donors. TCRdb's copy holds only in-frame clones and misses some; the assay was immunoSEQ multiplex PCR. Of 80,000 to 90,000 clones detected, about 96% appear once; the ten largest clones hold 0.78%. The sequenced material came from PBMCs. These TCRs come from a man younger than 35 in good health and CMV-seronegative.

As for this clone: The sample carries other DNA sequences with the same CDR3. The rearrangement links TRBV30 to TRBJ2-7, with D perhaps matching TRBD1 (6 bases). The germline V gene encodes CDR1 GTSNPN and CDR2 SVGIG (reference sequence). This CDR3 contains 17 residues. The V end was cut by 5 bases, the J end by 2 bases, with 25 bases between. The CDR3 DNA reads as TGTGCCTGGCACCCCCCGCCAGGACAGAGAAATGCCTACGAGCAGTACTTC. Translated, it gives CAWHPPPGQRNAYEQYF.

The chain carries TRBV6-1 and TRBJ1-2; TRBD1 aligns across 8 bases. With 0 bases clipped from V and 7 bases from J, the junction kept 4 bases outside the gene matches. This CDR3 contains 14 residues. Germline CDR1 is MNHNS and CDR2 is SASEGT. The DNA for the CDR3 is TGTGCCAGCAGTGAAGCGGACAGGGTGGGTGGCTACACCTTC. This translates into CASSEADRVGGYTF.

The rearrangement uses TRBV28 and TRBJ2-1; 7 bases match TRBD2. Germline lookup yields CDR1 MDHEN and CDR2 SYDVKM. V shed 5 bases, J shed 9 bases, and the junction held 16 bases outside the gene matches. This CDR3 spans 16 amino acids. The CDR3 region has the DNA TGTGCCAGCAGTCCAACGACTAGCCCGGTTTGGGGTGAGCAGTTCTTC. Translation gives CASSPTTSPVWGEQFF.

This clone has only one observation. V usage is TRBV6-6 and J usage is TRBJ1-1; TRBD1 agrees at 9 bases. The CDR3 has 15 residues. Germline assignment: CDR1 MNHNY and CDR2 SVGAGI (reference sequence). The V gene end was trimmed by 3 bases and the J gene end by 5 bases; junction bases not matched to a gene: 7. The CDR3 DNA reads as TGTGCCAGCAGTTATAAACAGGGGGCAGGAACTGAAGCTTTCTTT. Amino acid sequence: CASSYKQGAGTEAFF.

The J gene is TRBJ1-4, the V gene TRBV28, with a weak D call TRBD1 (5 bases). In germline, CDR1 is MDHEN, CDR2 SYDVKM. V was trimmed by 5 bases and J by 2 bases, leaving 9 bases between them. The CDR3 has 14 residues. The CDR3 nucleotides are TGTGCCAGCAGTCCGGCAGGGACTAATGAAAAACTGTTTTTT. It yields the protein CASSPAGTNEKLFF.

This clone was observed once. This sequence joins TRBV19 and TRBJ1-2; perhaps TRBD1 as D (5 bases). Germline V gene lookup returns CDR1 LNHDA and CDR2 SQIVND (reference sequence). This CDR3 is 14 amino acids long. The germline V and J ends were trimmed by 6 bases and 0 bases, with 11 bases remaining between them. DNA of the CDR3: TGTGCCAGTAGATCGACAGCCACTAACTATGGCTACACCTTC. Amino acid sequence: CASRSTATNYGYTF.

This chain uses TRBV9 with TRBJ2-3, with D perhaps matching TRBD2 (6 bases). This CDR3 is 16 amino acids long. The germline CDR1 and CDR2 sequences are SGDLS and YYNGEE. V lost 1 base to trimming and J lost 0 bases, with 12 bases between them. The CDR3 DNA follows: TGTGCCAGCAGCGTAAGCCGGGGAGGTAGCACAGATACGCAGTATTTT. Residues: CASSVSRGGSTDTQYF.

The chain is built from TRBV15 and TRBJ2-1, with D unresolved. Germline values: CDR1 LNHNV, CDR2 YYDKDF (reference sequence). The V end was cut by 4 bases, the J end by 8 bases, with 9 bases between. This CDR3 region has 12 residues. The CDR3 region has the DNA TGTGCCACCAGCACTCTAAGCGATGAGCAGTTCTTC. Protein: CATSTLSDEQFF.

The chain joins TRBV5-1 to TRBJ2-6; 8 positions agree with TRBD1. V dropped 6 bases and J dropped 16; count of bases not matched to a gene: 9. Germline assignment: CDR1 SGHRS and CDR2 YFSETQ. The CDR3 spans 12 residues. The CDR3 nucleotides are TGCGCCAGCACCCACCCGACAGGGGTACTGACTTTC. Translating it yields CASTHPTGVLTF.

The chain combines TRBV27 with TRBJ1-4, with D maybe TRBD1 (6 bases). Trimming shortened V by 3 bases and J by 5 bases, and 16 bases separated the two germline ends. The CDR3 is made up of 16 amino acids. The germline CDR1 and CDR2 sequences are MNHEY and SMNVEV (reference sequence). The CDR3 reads CASSFSWDTANEKLFF. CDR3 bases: TGTGCCAGCAGTTTTTCCTGGGACACGGCGAATGAAAAACTGTTTTTT.

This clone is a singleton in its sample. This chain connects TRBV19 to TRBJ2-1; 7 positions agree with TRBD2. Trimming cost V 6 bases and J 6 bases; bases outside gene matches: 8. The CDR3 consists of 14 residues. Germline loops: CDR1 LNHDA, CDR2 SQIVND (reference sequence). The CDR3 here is CASSLPGGFNEQFF. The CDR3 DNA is TGTGCCAGTAGCCTCCCGGGGGGATTCAATGAGCAGTTCTTC.

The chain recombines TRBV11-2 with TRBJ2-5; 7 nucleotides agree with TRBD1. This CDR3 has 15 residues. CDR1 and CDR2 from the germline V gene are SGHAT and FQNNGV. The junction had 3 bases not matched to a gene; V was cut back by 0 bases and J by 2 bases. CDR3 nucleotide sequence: TGTGCCAGCAGCTTAGATGGGACAGAGCAAGAGACCCAGTACTTC. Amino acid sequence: CASSLDGTEQETQYF.

Here the CDR3 reads CAWSGGPNYNEQFF. As DNA, the CDR3 is TGTGCATGGAGTGGAGGCCCAAATTACAATGAGCAGTTCTTC. V is TRBV7-9 and J is TRBJ2-1, with a possible D match to TRBD2 (5 bases). CDR1 and CDR2 (germline): SEHNR, FQNEAQ (reference sequence). This CDR3 region has 14 residues.

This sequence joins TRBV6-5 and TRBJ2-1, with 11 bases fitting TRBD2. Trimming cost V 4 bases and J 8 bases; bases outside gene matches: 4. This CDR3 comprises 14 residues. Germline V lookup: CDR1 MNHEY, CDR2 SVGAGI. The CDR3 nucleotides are TGTGCCAGCAGTTTACTAGCGGGAGCGGATGAGCAGTTCTTC. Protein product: CASSLLAGADEQFF.

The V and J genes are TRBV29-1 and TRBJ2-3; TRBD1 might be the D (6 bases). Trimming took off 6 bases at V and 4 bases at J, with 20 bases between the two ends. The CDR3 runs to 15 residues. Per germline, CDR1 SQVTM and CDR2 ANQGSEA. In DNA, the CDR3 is TGCAGCGTGGGGGACACGCTCAAATCGCCAGATACGCAGTATTTT. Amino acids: CSVGDTLKSPDTQYF.

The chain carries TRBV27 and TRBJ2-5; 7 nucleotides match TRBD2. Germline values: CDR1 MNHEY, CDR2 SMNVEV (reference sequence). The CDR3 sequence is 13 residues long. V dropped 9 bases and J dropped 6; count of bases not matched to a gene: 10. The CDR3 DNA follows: TGTGCCAGGGAGGGCGGGAGAACCCAGACCCAGTACTTC. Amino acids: CAREGGRTQTQYF.

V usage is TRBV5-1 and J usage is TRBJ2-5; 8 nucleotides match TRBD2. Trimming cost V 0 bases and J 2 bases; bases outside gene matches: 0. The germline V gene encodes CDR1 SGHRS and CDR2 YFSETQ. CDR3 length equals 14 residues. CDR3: CASSLGLAQETQYF. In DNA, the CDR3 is TGCGCCAGCAGCTTGGGACTAGCGCAAGAGACCCAGTACTTC.

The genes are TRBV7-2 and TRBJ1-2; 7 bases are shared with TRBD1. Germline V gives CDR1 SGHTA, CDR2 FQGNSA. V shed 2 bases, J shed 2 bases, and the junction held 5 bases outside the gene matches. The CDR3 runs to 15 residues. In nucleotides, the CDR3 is TGTGCCAGCAGCTTAAATACAGGGGCCAACTATGGCTACACCTTC. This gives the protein CASSLNTGANYGYTF. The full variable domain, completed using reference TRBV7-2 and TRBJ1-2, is GAGVSQSPSNKVTEKGKDVELRCDPISGHTALYWYRQSLGQGLEFLIYFQGNSAPDKSGLPSDRFSAERTGGSVSTLTIQRTQQEDSAVYLCASSLNTGANYGYTFGSGTRLTVV.

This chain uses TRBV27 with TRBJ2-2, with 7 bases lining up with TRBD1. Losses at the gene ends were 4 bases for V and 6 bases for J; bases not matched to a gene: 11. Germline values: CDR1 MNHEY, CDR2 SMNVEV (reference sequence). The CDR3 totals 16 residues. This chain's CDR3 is CASSSTPDRVSGELFF. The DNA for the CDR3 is TGTGCCAGCAGTTCCACCCCTGACAGGGTCTCCGGGGAGCTGTTTTTT.

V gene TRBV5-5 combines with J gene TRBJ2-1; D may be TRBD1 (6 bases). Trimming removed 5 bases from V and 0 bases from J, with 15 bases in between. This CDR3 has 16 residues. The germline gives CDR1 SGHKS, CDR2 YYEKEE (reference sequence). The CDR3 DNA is TGTGCCAGCAGTTTCAGCGACAGGAGCTCCTACAATGAGCAGTTCTTC. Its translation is CASSFSDRSSYNEQFF.

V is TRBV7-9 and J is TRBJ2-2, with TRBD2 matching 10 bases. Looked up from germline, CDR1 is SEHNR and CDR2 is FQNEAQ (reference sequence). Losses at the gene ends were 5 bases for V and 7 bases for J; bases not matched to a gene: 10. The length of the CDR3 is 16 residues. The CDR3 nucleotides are TGTGCCAGCAGCGACGAGCGGGAGGGCCCTATCGGGGAGCTGTTTTTT. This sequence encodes CASSDEREGPIGELFF.

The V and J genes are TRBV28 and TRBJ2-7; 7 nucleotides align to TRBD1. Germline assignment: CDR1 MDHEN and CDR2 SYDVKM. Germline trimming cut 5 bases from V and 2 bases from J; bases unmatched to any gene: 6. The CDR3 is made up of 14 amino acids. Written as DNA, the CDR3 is TGTGCCAGCAGTCCTAGGACAGGACCCTACGAGCAGTACTTC. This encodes CASSPRTGPYEQYF. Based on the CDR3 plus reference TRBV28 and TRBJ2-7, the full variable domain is DVKVTQSSRYLVKRTGEKVFLECVQDMDHENMFWYRQDPGLGLRLIYFSYDVKMKEKGDIPEGYSVSREKKERFSLILESASTNQTSMYLCASSPRTGPYEQYFGPGTRLTVT.

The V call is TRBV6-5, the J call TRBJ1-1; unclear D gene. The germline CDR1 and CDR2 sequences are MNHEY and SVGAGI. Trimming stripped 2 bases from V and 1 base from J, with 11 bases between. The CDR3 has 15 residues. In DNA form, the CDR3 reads TGTGCCAGCAGTTACAAGAAACTTGGGAACACTGAAGCTTTCTTT. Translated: CASSYKKLGNTEAFF.

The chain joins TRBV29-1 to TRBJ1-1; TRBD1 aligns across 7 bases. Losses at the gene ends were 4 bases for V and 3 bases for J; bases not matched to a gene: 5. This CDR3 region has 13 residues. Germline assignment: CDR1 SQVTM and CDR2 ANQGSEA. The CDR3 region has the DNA TGCAGCGTTGCTGCCCAGGGGGACACTGAAGCTTTCTTT. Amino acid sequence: CSVAAQGDTEAFF.

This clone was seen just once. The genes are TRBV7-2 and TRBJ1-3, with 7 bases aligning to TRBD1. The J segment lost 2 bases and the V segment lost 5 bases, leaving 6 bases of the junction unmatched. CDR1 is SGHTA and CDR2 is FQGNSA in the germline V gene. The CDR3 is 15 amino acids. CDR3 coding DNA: TGTGCCAGCAGCCCCGCGACAGGGCCTGGAAACACCATATATTTT. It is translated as CASSPATGPGNTIYF.

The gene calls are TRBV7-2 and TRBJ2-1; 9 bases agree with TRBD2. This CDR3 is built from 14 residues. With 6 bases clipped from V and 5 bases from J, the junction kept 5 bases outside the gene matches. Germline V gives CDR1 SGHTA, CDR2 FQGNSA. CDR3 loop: CASRLAGDDNEQFF. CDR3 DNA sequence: TGTGCCAGCAGACTAGCGGGTGACGACAATGAGCAGTTCTTC.